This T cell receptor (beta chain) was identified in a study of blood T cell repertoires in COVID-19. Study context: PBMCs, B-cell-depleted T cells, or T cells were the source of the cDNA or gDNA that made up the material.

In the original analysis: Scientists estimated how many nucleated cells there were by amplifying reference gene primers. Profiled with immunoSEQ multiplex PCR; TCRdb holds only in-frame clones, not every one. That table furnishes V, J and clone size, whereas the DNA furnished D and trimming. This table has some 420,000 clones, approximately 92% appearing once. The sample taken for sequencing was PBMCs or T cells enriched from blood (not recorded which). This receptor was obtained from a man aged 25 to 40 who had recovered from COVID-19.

CDR3 residues: CSASRVGSYNEQFF. CDR3 nucleotide sequence: TGCAGTGCTAGTAGAGTTGGCTCCTACAATGAGCAGTTCTTC. The chain couples TRBV20-1 to TRBJ2-1; no clear D gene. The V end lost 3 bases, the J end lost 0 bases, and 9 bases lay between the germline ends. Germline V gene data show CDR1 as DFQATT and CDR2 as SNEGSKA (reference sequence). The CDR3 length is 14 residues.